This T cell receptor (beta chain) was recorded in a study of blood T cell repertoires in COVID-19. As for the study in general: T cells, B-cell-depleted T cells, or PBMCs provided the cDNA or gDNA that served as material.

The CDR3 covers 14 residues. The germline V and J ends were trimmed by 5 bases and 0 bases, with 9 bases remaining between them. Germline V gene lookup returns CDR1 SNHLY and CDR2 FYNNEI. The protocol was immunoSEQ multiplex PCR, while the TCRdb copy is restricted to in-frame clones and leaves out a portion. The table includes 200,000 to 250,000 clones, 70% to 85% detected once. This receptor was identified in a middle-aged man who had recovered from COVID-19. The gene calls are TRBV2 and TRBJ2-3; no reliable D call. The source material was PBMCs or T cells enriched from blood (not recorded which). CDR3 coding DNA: TGTGCCAGCAGTTCAGAGGCTAGCACAGATACGCAGTATTTT. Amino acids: CASSSEASTDTQYF.